One sample yielded the 8 T cell receptor beta chains listed below, sequenced in a study of regulatory T cells in long-lasting Graves disease. Time point denoted: newly diagnosed GD, antithyroid drugs for less than 3 months. Isolated PBMC RNA provided the starting material for the TCR library. Sequencing libraries for TCR beta were prepared with iRepertoire HTBI primers and Arm-PCR of CDR3 regions. TCRdb re-called the multiplex PCR reads through MiXCR, storing one row per CDR3 protein. The table shows around 500,000 distinct CDR3 sequences, with around 16% occurring only once. These data were likewise used in another study, on T cells in Graves' hyperthyroidism and ophthalmopathy.

The sample here was peripheral blood mononuclear cells (PBMCs), taken at new diagnosis, from a patient treated with antithyroid drugs. Receptors were obtained from a middle-aged woman with Graves disease.

The chain links TRBV10-3 to TRBJ1-1; D not resolved. The germline V gene encodes CDR1 ENHRY and CDR2 SYGVKD. The CDR3 spans 15 residues. Deletions cut 0 bases from V and 5 bases from J, with 13 bases between. This chain's CDR3 is CAISESSGVGTEAFF. The CDR3, as DNA: TGTGCCATCAGTGAGTCTTCGGGAGTTGGGACTGAAGCTTTCTTT.

In its sample, this clonotype was seen a few times. This rearrangement joins TRBV10-1 to TRBJ2-7; D remains ambiguous. Between the trimmed V and J ends, which lost 4 bases and 3 bases, there was a span of 13 bases. This CDR3 contains 14 residues. The germline V gene encodes CDR1 WNHNN and CDR2 SYGVQD (reference sequence). The CDR3, as DNA: TGCGCCAGCAGTGCCCAAGACGACTTCTACGAGCAGTACTTC. Translated, it gives CASSAQDDFYEQYF.

This clonotype was picked up many times. V usage is TRBV20-1 and J usage is TRBJ2-3; weak D call: TRBD1 (6 bases). The CDR3 sequence is 13 residues long. Trimming stripped 3 bases from V and 5 bases from J, with 12 bases between. Germline V CDR1 and CDR2: DFQATT, SNEGSKA (reference sequence). The DNA of the CDR3 is TGCAGTGCTAGTTTGGGGGCTGAAGATACGCAGTATTTT. Translation: CSASLGAEDTQYF.

This clonotype was detected many times. The chain combines TRBV5-1 with TRBJ1-1; D gene unclear. V dropped 3 bases and J dropped 6 bases, with 15 bases sitting between them. The CDR3 consists of 14 residues. Germline loops: CDR1 SGHRS, CDR2 YFSETQ. CDR3 sequence: CASSWGELSAEAFF. The CDR3 DNA reads TGCGCCAGCAGCTGGGGAGAACTGAGCGCTGAAGCTTTCTTT. The variable domain in full, completed from reference TRBV5-1 and TRBJ1-1, reads KAGVTQTPRYLIKTRGQQVTLSCSPISGHRSVSWYQQTPGQGLQFLFEYFSETQRNKGNFPGRFSGRQFSNSRSEMNVSTLELGDSALYLCASSWGELSAEAFFGQGTRLTVV.

In this sample, this clonotype turned up a few times. V gene TRBV7-3 combines with J gene TRBJ1-6; possibly TRBD1 for D (5 bases). The germline V gene has CDR1 SGHTA and CDR2 FQGTGA. The CDR3 runs to 13 residues. Trimming took off 0 bases at V and 14 bases at J, with 11 bases between the two ends. CDR3 amino acids: CASSLTAEGTLHF. CDR3 nucleotide sequence: TGTGCCAGCAGCTTAACGGCCGAGGGGACCCTCCACTTT.

Concerning this clonotype itself: A much more abundant neighbour one base away suggests this may be a read error. The chain recombines TRBV30 with TRBJ1-4; D is undetermined. Germline lookup yields CDR1 GTSNPN and CDR2 SVGIG (reference sequence). The V end was cut by 2 bases, the J end by 8 bases, with 12 bases between. The CDR3 spans 13 residues. The CDR3 is CAWSHGVEEKLFF. The CDR3 nucleotides read TGTGCCTGGAGTCATGGGGTCGAGGAAAAACTGTTTTTT. The full variable domain, completed using reference TRBV30 and TRBJ1-4, is SQTIHQWPATLVQPVGSPLSLECTVEGTSNPNLYWYRQAAGRGLQLLFYSVGIGQISSEVPQNLSASRPQDRQFILSSKKLLLSDSGFYLCAWSHGVEEKLFFGSGTQLSVL.

The chain has TRBV7-2 and TRBJ1-2; TRBD1 is a possible D gene (5 bases). The CDR3 loop spans 13 amino acids. Trimming shortened V by 6 bases and J by 3 bases, and 11 bases separated the two germline ends. Germline values: CDR1 SGHTA, CDR2 FQGNSA. The CDR3 region has the DNA TGTGCCAGCAGTTCAGGGTTCGACTATGGCTACACCTTC. Protein sequence: CASSSGFDYGYTF.

This chain uses TRBV28 with TRBJ1-6, with 9 bases matching TRBD1. The V gene's germline CDR1 is MDHEN and CDR2 SYDVKM. CDR3 length: 15 residues. V shed 7 bases, J shed 9 bases, and the junction held 10 bases outside the gene matches. CDR3 coding DNA: TGTGCCAGCACCCTAGGGGGGACAGGGACTTCACCCCTCCACTTT. Its protein is CASTLGGTGTSPLHF.